This note documents a single TCR beta chain sequence. The sample comes from a study of T cells in localized non-small cell lung cancer. Sequenced by immunoSEQ multiplex PCR; TCRdb stores in-frame clones only, minus some. The table shows approximately 2,000 clones, with roughly 23% occurring only once. The J segment lost 2 bases and the V segment lost 5 bases, leaving 21 bases of the junction unmatched. Germline V gives CDR1 MNHGY, CDR2 SAAAGT. This CDR3 has 20 residues. The J gene is TRBJ1-5, the V gene TRBV6-8; 7 nucleotides agree with TRBD1. This receptor was obtained from a female donor over 55 with stage II lung adenocarcinoma. The sample consisted of lung tumor tissue, taken before any cancer treatment. In DNA form, the CDR3 reads TGTGCCAGCAGTGAGGTAAGAATTACAGGGGAACGTATAGGCAATCAGCCCCAGCATTTT. Protein: CASSEVRITGERIGNQPQHF.